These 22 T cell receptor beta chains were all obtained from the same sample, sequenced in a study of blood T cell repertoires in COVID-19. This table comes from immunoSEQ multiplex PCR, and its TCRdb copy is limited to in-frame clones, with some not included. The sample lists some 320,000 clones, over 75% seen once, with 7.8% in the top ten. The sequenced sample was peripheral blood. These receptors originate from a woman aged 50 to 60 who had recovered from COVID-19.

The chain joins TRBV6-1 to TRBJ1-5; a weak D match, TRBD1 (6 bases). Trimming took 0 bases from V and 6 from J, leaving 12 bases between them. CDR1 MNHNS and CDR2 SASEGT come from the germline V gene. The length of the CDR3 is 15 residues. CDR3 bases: TGTGCCAGCAGTGAAGCAGGGGGATCACCTCAGCCCCAGCATTTT. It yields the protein CASSEAGGSPQPQHF.

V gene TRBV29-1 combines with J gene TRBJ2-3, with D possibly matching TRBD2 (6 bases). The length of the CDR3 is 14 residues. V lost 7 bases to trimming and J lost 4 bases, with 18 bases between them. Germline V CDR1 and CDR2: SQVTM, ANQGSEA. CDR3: CSAQTGGFSDTQYF. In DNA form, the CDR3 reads TGCAGCGCACAGACTGGGGGGTTCTCAGATACGCAGTATTTT.

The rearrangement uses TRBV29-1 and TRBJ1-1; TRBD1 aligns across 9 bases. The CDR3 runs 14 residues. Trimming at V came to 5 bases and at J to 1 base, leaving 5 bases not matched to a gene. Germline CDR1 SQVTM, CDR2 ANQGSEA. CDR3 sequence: CSVSGTGSNTEAFF. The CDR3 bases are TGCAGCGTTTCCGGGACAGGGTCGAACACTGAAGCTTTCTTT. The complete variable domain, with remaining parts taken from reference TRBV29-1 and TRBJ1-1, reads SAVISQKPSRDICQRGTSLTIQCQVDSQVTMMFWYRQQPGQSLTLIATANQGSEATYESGFVIDKFPISRPNLTFSTLTVSNMSPEDSSIYLCSVSGTGSNTEAFFGQGTRLTVV.

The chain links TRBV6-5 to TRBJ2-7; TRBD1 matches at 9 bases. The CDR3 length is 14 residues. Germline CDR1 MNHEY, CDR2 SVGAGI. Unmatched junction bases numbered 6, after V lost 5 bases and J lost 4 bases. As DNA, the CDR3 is TGTGCCAGCAGTCTGGACAGGGGATGGTACGAGCAGTACTTC. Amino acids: CASSLDRGWYEQYF.

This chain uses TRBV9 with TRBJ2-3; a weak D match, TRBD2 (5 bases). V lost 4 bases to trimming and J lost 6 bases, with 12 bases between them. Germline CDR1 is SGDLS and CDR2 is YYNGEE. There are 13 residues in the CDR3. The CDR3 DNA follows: TGTGCCAGCAGCTCCGGGATCGACGATACGCAGTATTTT. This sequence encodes CASSSGIDDTQYF.

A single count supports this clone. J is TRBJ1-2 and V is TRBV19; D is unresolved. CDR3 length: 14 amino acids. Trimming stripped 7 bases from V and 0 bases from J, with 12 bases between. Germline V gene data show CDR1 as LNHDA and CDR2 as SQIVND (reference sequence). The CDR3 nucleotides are TGTGCCAGTACTCCCAACAGACCTAACTATGGCTACACCTTC. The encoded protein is CASTPNRPNYGYTF.

The CDR3 nucleotides read TGTGCCAGCAGCCAAGTCGGGACAGCTGAGCAGTTCTTC. Translating gives CASSQVGTAEQFF. The chain couples TRBV3-1 (or the pseudogene TRBV3-2) to TRBJ2-1; TRBD1 matches at 7 bases. The CDR3 has 13 residues. Germline trimming cut 1 base from V and 9 bases from J; bases unmatched to any gene: 3. The germline CDR1 and CDR2 sequences are LGHDT and YNNKEL (reference sequence).

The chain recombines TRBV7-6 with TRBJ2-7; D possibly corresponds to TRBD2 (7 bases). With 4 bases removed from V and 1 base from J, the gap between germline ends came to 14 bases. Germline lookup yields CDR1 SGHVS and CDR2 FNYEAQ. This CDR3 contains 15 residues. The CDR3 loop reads CASSWGRGSSYEQYF. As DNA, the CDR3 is TGTGCCAGCAGCTGGGGGCGGGGGTCTTCCTACGAGCAGTACTTC.

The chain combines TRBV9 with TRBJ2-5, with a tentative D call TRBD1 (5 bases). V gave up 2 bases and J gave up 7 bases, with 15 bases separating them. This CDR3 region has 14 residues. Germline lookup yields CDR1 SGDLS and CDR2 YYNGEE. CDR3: CASSVNSRVGTQYF. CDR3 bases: TGTGCCAGCAGCGTTAACTCCAGGGTCGGGACCCAGTACTTC.

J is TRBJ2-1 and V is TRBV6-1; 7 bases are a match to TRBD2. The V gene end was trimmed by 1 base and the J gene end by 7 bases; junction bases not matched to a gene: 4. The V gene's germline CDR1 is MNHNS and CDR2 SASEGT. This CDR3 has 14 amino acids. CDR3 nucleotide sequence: TGTGCCAGCAGTGAAGGGTGGGGGGGAAATGAGCAGTTCTTC. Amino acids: CASSEGWGGNEQFF.

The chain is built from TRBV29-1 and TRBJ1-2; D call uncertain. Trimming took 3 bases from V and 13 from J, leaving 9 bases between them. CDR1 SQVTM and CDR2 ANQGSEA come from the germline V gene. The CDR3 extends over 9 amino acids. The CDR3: CSVDGRTTF. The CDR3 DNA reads TGCAGCGTTGATGGCAGAACCACCTTC. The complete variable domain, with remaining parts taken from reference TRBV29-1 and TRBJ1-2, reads SAVISQKPSRDICQRGTSLTIQCQVDSQVTMMFWYRQQPGQSLTLIATANQGSEATYESGFVIDKFPISRPNLTFSTLTVSNMSPEDSSIYLCSVDGRTTFGSGTRLTVV.

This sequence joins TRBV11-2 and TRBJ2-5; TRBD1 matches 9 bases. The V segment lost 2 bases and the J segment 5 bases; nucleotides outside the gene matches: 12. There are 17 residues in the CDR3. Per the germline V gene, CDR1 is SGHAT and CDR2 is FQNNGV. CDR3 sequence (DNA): TGTGCCAGCAGCTTACGAATCCCGGGACAGGGAGGGGAGACCCAGTACTTC. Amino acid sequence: CASSLRIPGQGGETQYF.

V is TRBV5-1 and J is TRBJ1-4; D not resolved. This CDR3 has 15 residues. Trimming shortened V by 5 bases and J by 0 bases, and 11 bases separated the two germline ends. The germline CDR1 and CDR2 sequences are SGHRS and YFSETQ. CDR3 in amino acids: CASRAVSATNEKLFF. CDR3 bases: TGCGCCAGCAGGGCCGTATCAGCAACTAATGAAAAACTGTTTTTT.

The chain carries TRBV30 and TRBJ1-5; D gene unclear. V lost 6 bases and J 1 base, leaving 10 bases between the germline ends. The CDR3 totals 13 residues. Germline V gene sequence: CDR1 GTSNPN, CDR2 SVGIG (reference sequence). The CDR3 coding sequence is TGTGCCTGCCAGGCGGGAAGCAATCAGCCCCAGCATTTT. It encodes CACQAGSNQPQHF.

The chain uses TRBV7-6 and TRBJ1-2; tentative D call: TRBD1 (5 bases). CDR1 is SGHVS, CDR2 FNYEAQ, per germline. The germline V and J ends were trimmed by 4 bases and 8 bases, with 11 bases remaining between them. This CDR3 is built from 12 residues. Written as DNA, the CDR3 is TGTGCCAGCAGCTCCGGAGGGACGGGCTACACCTTC. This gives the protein CASSSGGTGYTF.

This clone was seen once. Here the CDR3 reads CASLGLAARNEQFF. The CDR3 DNA sequence: TGTGCCAGCCTCGGACTAGCGGCGAGAAATGAGCAGTTCTTC. This rearrangement joins TRBV28 to TRBJ2-1, with TRBD2 identical over 10 bases. This CDR3 has 14 residues. V shed 8 bases and J 7 bases; nucleotides not matched to a gene: 8. The germline CDR1 and CDR2 sequences are MDHEN and SYDVKM.

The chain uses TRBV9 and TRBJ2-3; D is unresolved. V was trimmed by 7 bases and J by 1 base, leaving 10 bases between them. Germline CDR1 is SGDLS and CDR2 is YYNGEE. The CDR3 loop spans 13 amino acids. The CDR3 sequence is CASGETGTDTQYF. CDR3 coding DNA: TGTGCCAGCGGAGAGACTGGCACAGATACGCAGTATTTT. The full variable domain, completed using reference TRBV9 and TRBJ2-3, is DSGVTQTPKHLITATGQRVTLRCSPRSGDLSVYWYQQSLDQGLQFLIQYYNGEERAKGNILERFSAQQFPDLHSELNLSSLELGDSALYFCASGETGTDTQYFGPGTRLTVL.

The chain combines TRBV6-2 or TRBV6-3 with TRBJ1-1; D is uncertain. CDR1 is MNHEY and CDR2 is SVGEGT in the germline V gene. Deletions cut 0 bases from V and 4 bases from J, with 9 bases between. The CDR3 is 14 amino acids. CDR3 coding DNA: TGTGCCAGCAGTTACTCACGGGGTACCACTGAAGCTTTCTTT. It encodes CASSYSRGTTEAFF.

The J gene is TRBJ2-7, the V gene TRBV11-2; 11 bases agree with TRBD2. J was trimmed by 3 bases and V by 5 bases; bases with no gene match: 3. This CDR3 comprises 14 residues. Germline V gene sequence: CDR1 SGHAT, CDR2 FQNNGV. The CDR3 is CASSPGLAVYEQYF. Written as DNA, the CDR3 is TGTGCCAGCAGCCCGGGACTAGCGGTCTACGAGCAGTACTTC.

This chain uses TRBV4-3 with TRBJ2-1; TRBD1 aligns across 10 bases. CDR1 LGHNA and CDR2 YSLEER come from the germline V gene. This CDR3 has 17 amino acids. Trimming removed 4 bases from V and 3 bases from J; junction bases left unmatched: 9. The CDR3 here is CASSRRFGQGDYNEQFF. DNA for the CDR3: TGCGCCAGCAGCCGAAGATTCGGACAGGGGGACTACAATGAGCAGTTCTTC.

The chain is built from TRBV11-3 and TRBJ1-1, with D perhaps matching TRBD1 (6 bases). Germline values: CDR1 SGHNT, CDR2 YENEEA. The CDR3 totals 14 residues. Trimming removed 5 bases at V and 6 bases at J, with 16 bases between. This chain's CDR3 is CASSDGQLNAEAFF. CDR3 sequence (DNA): TGTGCCAGCAGCGACGGACAGCTGAATGCTGAAGCTTTCTTT.

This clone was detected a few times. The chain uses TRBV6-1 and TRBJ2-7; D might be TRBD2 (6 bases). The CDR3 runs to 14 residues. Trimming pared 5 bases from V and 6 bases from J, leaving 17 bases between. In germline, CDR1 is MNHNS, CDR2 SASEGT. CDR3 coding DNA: TGTGCCAGCAGTTTCGGGGGATCAACTGGCGAGCAGTACTTC. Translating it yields CASSFGGSTGEQYF.